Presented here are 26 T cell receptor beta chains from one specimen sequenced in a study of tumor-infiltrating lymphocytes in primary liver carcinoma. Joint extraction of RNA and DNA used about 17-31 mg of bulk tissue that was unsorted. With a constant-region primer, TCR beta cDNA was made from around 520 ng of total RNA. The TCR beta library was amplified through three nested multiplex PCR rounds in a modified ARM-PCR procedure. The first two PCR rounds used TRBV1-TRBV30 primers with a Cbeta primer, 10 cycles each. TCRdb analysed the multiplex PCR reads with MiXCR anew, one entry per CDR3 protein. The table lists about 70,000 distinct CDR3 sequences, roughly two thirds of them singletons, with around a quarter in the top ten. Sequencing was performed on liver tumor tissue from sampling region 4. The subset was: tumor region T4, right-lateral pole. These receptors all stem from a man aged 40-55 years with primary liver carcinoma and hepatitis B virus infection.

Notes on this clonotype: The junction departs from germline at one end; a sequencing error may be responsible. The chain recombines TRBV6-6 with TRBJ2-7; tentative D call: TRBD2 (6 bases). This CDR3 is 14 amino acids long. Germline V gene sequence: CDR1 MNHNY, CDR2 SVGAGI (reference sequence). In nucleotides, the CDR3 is TGTGCCTGCAGTTTGTCAGGGAGGATCTACGAGCATTACTTC. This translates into CACSLSGRIYEHYF.

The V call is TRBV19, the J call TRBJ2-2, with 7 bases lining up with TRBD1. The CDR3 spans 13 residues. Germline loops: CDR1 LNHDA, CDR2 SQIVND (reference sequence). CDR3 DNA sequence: TGTGTCACCGGGACAGATGGGACCGGGGAGCTGTTTTTT. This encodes CVTGTDGTGELFF.

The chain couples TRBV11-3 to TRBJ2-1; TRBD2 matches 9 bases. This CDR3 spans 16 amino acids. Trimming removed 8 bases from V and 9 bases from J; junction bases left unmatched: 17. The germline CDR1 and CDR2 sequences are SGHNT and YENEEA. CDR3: CASGSAWDSGRPEQFF. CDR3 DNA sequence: TGTGCCAGCGGCTCAGCGTGGGATAGCGGGAGACCTGAGCAGTTCTTC.

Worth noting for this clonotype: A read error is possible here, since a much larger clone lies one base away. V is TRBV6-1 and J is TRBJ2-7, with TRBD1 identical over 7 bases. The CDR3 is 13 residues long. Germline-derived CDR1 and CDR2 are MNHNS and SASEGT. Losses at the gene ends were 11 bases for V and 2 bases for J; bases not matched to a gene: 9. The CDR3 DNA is TGTGCCGGCAAGCAGGGACAGACCTACGAGCAGTACTTC. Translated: CAGKQGQTYEQYF.

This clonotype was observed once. The CDR3 sequence: CSSLLNLVEQYF. The CDR3 bases are TGCAGCTCGTTGCTGAATTTGGTAGAGCAGTACTTC. This chain connects TRBV29-1 to TRBJ2-7; D is unresolved. The germline V gene encodes CDR1 SQVTM and CDR2 ANQGSEA. This CDR3 is 12 amino acids long. The V gene lost 8 bases and the J gene lost 7 bases, with 18 bases spanning the gap.

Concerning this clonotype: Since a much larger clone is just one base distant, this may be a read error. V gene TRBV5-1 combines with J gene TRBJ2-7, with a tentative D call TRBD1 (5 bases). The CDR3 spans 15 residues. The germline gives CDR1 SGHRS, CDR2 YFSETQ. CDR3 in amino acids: CVSRVQTGSSYEQYF. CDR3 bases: TGCGTCAGCAGGGTCCAGACCGGGTCTTCCTACGAGCAGTACTTC.

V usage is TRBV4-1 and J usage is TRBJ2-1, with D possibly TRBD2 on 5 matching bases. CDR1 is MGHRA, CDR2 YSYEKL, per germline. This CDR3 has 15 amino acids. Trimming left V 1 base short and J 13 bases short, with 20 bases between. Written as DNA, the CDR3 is TGCGCCAGCAGCCAAGTCGGAGGCCCATGGGTTGAACAGTTCTTC. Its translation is CASSQVGGPWVEQFF.

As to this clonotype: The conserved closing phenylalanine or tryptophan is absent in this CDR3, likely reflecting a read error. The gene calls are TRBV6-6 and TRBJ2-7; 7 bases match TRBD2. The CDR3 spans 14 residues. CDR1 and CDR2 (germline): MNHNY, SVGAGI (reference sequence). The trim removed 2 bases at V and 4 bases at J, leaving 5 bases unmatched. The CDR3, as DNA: TGTGCCAGCAGTTACGGGGAGGGGAGATACGAGCAGTACATT. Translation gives CASSYGEGRYEQYI.

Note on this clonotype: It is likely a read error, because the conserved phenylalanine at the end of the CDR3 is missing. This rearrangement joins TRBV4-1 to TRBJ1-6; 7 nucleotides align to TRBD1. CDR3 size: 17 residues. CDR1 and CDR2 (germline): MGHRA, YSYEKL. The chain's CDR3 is CTSSRSSGQTYNSPLHL. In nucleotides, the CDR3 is TGCACCAGCAGCCGAAGTTCGGGACAGACTTATAATTCACCCCTCCACCTT.

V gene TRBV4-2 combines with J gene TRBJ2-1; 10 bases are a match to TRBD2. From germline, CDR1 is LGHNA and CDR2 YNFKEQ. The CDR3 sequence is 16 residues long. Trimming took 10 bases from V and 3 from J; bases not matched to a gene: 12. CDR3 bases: TGTGCCATCAACCAGGCGGGGACTAGCGTCTACAATGAGCAGTTCTTC. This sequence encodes CAINQAGTSVYNEQFF.

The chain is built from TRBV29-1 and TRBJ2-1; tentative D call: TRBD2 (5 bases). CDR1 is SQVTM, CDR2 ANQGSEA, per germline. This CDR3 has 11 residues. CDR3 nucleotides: TGCAGTGTCGATAAGAGGGATGAGCAGTTCTTC. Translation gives CSVDKRDEQFF.

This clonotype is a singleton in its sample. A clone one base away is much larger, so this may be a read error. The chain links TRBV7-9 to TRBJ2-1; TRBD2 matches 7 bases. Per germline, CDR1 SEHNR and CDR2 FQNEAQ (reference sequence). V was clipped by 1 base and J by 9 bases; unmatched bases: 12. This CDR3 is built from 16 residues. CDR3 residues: CASSLGGGSIASEQFF. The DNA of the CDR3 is TGTGCCAGCAGCTTAGGTGGCGGGAGCATTGCGTCTGAGCAGTTCTTC.

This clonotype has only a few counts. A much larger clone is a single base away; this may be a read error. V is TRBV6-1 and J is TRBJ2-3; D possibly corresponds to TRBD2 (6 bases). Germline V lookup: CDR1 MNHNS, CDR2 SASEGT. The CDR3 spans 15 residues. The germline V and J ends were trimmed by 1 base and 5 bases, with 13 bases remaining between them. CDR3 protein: CASSEGLVGVDTQYF. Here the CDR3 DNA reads TGTGCCAGCAGTGAAGGACTAGTGGGAGTAGATACGCAGTATTTT.

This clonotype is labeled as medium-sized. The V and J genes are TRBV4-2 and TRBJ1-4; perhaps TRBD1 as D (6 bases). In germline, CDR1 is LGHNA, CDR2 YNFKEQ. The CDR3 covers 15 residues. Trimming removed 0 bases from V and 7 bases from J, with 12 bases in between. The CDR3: CASSQDQGFGEKLFF. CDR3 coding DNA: TGTGCCAGCAGCCAAGACCAGGGGTTCGGTGAAAAACTGTTTTTT.

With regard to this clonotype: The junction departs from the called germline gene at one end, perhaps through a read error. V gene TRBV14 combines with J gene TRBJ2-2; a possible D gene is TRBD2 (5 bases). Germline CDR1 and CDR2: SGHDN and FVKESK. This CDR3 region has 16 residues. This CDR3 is CASRSWRKINTGELFF. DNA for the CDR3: TGTGCCAGCCGTAGCTGGAGGAAGATTAACACCGGGGAACTGTTTTTT.

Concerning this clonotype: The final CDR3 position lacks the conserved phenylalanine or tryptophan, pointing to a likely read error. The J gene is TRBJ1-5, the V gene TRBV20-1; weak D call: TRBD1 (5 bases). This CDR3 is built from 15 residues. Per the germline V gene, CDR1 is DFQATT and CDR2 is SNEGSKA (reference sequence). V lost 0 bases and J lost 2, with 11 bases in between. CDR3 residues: CSARDPTEGNQPQHL. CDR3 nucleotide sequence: TGCAGTGCTAGAGATCCGACAGAAGGCAATCAGCCCCAGCATTTG.

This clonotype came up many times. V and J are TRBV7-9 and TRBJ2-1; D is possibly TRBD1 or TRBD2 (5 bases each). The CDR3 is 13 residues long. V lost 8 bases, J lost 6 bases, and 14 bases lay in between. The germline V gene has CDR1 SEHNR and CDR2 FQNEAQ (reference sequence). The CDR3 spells CASGASAGNEQFF. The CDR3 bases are TGTGCCAGCGGGGCGTCGGCGGGCAATGAGCAGTTCTTC.

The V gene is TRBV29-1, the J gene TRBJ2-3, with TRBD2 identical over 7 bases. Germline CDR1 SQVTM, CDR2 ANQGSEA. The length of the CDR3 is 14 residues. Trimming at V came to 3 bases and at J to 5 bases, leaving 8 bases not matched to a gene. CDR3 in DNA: TGCAGCGTTGATGACGGGAGGTCAGAAGATACGCAGTATTTT. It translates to CSVDDGRSEDTQYF.

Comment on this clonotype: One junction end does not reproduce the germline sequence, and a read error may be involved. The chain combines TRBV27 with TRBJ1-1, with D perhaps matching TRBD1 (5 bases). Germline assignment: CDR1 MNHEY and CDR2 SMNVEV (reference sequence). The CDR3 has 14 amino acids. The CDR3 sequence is CGSSWARGGTEAFF. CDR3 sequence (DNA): TGTGGCAGCAGTTGGGCCCGGGGCGGCACTGAAGCTTTCTTT.

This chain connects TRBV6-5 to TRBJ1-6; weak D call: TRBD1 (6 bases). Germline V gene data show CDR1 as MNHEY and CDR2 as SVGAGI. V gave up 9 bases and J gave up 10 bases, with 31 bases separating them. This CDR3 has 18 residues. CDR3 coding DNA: TGTGCCAGTACCACCATGGCCGCGATTACAGGGATATGGTCACCCCTCCACTTT. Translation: CASTTMAAITGIWSPLHF.

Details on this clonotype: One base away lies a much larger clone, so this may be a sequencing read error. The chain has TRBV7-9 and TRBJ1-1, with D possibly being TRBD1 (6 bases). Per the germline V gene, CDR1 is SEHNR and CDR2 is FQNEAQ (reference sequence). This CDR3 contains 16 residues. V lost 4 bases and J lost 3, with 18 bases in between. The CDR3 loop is CASSSSDQGPDTEAFF. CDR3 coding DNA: TGTGCCAGCAGCTCCAGCGACCAGGGGCCTGACACTGAAGCTTTCTTT.

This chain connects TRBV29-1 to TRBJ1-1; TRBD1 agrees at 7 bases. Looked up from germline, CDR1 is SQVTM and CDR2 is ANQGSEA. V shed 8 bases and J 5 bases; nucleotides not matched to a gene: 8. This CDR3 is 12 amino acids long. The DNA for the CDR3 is TGCAGCACCTCAGGGGGGAATACTGAAGCTTTCTTT. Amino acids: CSTSGGNTEAFF.

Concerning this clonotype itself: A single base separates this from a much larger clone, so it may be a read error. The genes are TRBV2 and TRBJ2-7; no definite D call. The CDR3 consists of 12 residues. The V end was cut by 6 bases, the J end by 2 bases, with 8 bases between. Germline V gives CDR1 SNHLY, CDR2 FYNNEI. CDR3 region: CASRVSPYEQYF. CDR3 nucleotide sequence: TGTGCCAGCAGGGTGAGCCCCTACGAGCAGTACTTC.

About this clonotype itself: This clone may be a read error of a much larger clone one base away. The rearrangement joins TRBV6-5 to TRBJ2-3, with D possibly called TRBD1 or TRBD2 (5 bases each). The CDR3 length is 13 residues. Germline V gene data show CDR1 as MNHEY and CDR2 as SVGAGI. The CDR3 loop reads CASSYSGEDMQYF. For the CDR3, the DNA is TGTGCCAGCAGTTACTCGGGGGAAGATATGCAGTATTTT.

The CDR3 sequence is CSVGSCASHGQYF. Written as DNA, the CDR3 is TGCAGCGTTGGAAGCTGTGCGTCCCATGGGCAGTACTTC. This sequence joins TRBV29-1 and TRBJ2-7, with D unresolved. Germline loops: CDR1 SQVTM, CDR2 ANQGSEA. V lost 4 bases and J lost 9, with 19 bases in between. The CDR3 totals 13 residues.

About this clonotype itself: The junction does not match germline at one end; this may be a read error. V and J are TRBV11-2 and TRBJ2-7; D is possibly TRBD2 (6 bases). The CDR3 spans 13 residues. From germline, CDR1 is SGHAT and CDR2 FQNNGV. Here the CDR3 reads CASSLGLTGMEYF. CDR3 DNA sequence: TGTGCCAGTAGCTTAGGACTAACGGGAATGGAATACTTC.